The entry below describes one T cell receptor beta chain. The CDR3 has 17 residues. Germline V gives CDR1 DFQATT, CDR2 SNEGSKA (reference sequence). The J segment lost 9 bases and the V segment lost 0 bases, leaving 14 bases of the junction unmatched. This record belongs to a study of molecular identifiers for immune sequencing clone quantification. MiXCR, applied by TCRdb to the PCR reads, yields one record per CDR3 protein. The table has approximately 500,000 distinct CDR3 sequences, around 23% seen once. The clonotype was recovered from a human donor in good health. Some libraries in this study had Jurkat cell RNA spiked in. Input material: naive CD8+ T cells from blood, with Jurkat cell RNA spiked in. Subset noted: FACS-sorted CD8+CD4-CCR7+CD45RA+ naive T cells. V usage is TRBV20-1 and J usage is TRBJ2-1; 10 bases are a match to TRBD2. In nucleotides, the CDR3 is TGCAGTGCTAGAGATTCCATCGCTAGCGGGAGTACGGGTGAGCAGTTCTTC. This gives the protein CSARDSIASGSTGEQFF.